Listed here are 16 T cell receptor beta chains from one sample, sequenced in a study of OX40 agonist ivuxolimab in advanced cancers. Using immunoSEQ multiplex PCR, the repertoire was profiled, and TCRdb retains in-frame clones only, with some absent. The data contain 98,000 or so clones, roughly nine tenths of them singletons. Sample: CD4+ or CD8+ T cells sorted from blood, taken in a trial of the OX40 agonist ivuxolimab. The source of these receptors is an adult with an advanced solid tumor such as melanoma, head and neck, liver or kidney cancer.

The chain is built from TRBV6-1 and TRBJ2-3; possible D gene TRBD2, 5 bases. In germline, CDR1 is MNHNS, CDR2 SASEGT. V was trimmed by 1 base and J by 3 bases, leaving 17 bases between them. The CDR3 loop spans 17 amino acids. CDR3 protein: CASSEDFGGPGTDTQYF. CDR3 nucleotide sequence: TGTGCCAGCAGTGAAGATTTCGGCGGCCCGGGAACAGATACGCAGTATTTT.

The rearrangement uses TRBV5-1 and TRBJ1-5; TRBD1 is a possible D gene (6 bases). This CDR3 region has 15 residues. The V gene's germline CDR1 is SGHRS and CDR2 YFSETQ. Trimming left V 0 bases short and J 2 bases short, with 9 bases between. CDR3 protein: CASSLAPGGNQPQHF. CDR3 nucleotides: TGCGCCAGCAGCTTGGCCCCAGGGGGCAATCAGCCCCAGCATTTT.

The chain recombines TRBV10-1 with TRBJ1-5, with unresolved D. Germline assignment: CDR1 WNHNN and CDR2 SYGVQD (reference sequence). Deletions cut 5 bases from V and 9 bases from J, with 14 bases between. The CDR3 has 13 residues. CDR3 amino acids: CASSSSLEGPQHF. CDR3 coding DNA: TGCGCCAGCAGTTCTTCTCTGGAGGGGCCCCAGCATTTT.

The chain combines TRBV5-1 with TRBJ2-6, with D unclear. CDR1 is SGHRS and CDR2 is YFSETQ in the germline V gene. The CDR3 covers 11 residues. V was shortened by 6 bases and J by 2 bases, with 0 bases between the two germline ends. This chain's CDR3 is CASTGANVLTF. CDR3 coding DNA: TGCGCCAGCACTGGGGCCAACGTCCTGACTTTC.

The chain has TRBV7-2 and TRBJ1-1; D not resolved. The CDR3 has 11 residues. Trimming cost V 5 bases and J 6 bases, with 7 bases left between them. The germline V gene has CDR1 SGHTA and CDR2 FQGNSA. Here the CDR3 DNA reads TGTGCCAGCAGCATCGGGCCTGAAGCTTTCTTT. Its protein product is CASSIGPEAFF.

The chain couples TRBV11-2 to TRBJ1-1, with D possibly being TRBD1 (5 bases). Trimming removed 3 bases from V and 10 bases from J, with 12 bases in between. From germline, CDR1 is SGHAT and CDR2 FQNNGV. This CDR3 comprises 12 residues. The chain's CDR3 is CASSFTGTGAFF. The CDR3 DNA reads TGTGCCAGCAGCTTCACCGGTACAGGAGCTTTCTTT. Drawing the rest from reference TRBV11-2 and TRBJ1-1, the complete variable domain is EAGVAQSPRYKIIEKRQSVAFWCNPISGHATLYWYQQILGQGPKLLIQFQNNGVVDDSQLPKDRFSAERLKGVDSTLKIQPAKLEDSAVYLCASSFTGTGAFFGQGTRLTVV.

This clone was found once. This sequence joins TRBV5-1 and TRBJ2-5; D might be TRBD2 (5 bases). CDR3 size: 16 residues. Deletions cut 3 bases from V and 1 base from J, with 16 bases between. Germline V lookup: CDR1 SGHRS, CDR2 YFSETQ. CDR3 amino acids: CASSWAGRGTQETQYF. The CDR3 DNA sequence: TGCGCCAGCAGCTGGGCTGGACGGGGAACCCAAGAGACCCAGTACTTC.

The CDR3 DNA reads TGTGCCAGCAGCTTGGACAGGGAGGCTGGCTACACCTTC. It yields the protein CASSLDREAGYTF. The chain joins TRBV7-9 to TRBJ1-2; 8 nucleotides align to TRBD1. The CDR3 contains 13 residues. Germline CDR1 is SEHNR and CDR2 is FQNEAQ (reference sequence). J lost 7 bases, V lost 3 bases, and 4 bases had no gene match.

The chain is built from TRBV30 and TRBJ2-3; D ambiguous. The CDR3 has 13 residues. The germline CDR1 and CDR2 sequences are GTSNPN and SVGIG (reference sequence). V gave up 1 base and J gave up 2 bases, with 7 bases separating them. The DNA for the CDR3 is TGTGCCTGGAGTGAAACGTCCACAGATACGCAGTATTTT. As protein: CAWSETSTDTQYF.

The rearrangement links TRBV27 to TRBJ1-5, with 9 bases identical to TRBD1. Germline V gene sequence: CDR1 MNHEY, CDR2 SMNVEV (reference sequence). Trimming cost V 7 bases and J 7 bases; bases outside gene matches: 5. The CDR3 contains 13 residues. The CDR3 DNA reads as TGTGCCAGCAAGGGACAGGGTTCCCAGCCCCAGCATTTT. It codes for CASKGQGSQPQHF.

The chain joins TRBV7-9 to TRBJ2-5; TRBD2 is a possible D gene (5 bases). V was pared by 2 bases and J by 5 bases, with 9 bases between. Germline values: CDR1 SEHNR, CDR2 FQNEAQ (reference sequence). The CDR3 has 13 residues. The CDR3 sequence is CASSLWGVETQYF. CDR3 DNA sequence: TGTGCCAGCAGCTTATGGGGAGTTGAGACCCAGTACTTC.

In this sample, this clone turned up a few times. The chain carries TRBV6-1 and TRBJ1-1; tentatively, D is TRBD1 (5 bases). The CDR3 consists of 15 residues. From germline, CDR1 is MNHNS and CDR2 SASEGT. With 5 bases removed from V and 1 base from J, the gap between germline ends came to 14 bases. The CDR3 here is CASSISGGSNTEAFF. CDR3 nucleotide sequence: TGTGCCAGCAGTATCTCCGGGGGGTCGAACACTGAAGCTTTCTTT.

This chain links TRBV19 with TRBJ2-3; D not certain. The V end was cut by 5 bases, the J end by 0 bases, with 12 bases between. Germline V gives CDR1 LNHDA, CDR2 SQIVND (reference sequence). This CDR3 region has 15 residues. This CDR3 reads CASSGRLSSTDTQYF. CDR3 nucleotide sequence: TGTGCCAGTAGTGGACGGTTATCTAGCACAGATACGCAGTATTTT.

As to this clone: In the same sample, other DNA sequences code for this CDR3. This chain joins TRBV18 and TRBJ2-2; D remains unclear. CDR3 length: 13 residues. V dropped 3 bases and J dropped 2 bases, with 4 bases sitting between them. CDR1 and CDR2 (germline): KGHSH, LQKENI. CDR3 DNA: TGTGCCAGCTCACCTCTTAACACCGGGGAGCTGTTTTTT. It encodes CASSPLNTGELFF. Variable domain in full (rest from reference TRBV18 and TRBJ2-2): NAGVMQNPRHLVRRRGQEARLRCSPMKGHSHVYWYRQLPEEGLKFMVYLQKENIIDESGMPKERFSAEFPKEGPSILRIQQVVRGDSAAYFCASSPLNTGELFFGEGSRLTVL.

This chain links TRBV7-9 with TRBJ2-1; 7 bases are shared with TRBD1. J gave up 7 bases and V 3 bases, and 9 bases lay outside the gene matches. CDR3 length: 15 residues. CDR1 SEHNR and CDR2 FQNEAQ come from the germline V gene (reference sequence). The CDR3: CASSFQARGSNEQFF. The CDR3 DNA reads TGTGCCAGCAGCTTCCAGGCCAGGGGGTCAAATGAGCAGTTCTTC.

This chain uses TRBV5-1 with TRBJ2-1; 11 nucleotides line up with TRBD2. Germline V gene sequence: CDR1 SGHRS, CDR2 YFSETQ. V dropped 4 bases and J dropped 3; count of bases not matched to a gene: 6. The CDR3 is 16 residues long. The CDR3 loop is CASSHGLAGFYNEQFF. For the CDR3, the DNA is TGCGCCAGCAGCCATGGACTAGCGGGTTTCTACAATGAGCAGTTCTTC.